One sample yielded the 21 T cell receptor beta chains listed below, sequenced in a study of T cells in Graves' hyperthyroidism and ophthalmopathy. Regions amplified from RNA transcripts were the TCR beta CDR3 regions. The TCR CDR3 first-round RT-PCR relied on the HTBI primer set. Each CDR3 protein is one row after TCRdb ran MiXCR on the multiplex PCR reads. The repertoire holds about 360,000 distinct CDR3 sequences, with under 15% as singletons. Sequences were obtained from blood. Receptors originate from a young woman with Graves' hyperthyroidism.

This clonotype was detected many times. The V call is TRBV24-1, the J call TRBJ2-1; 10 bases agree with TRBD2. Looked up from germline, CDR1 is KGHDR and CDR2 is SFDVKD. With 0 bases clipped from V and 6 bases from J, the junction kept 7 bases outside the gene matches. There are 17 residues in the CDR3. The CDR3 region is CATSDLHSSGRVNEQFF. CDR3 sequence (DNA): TGTGCCACCAGTGATTTGCATTCTAGCGGGAGAGTCAATGAGCAGTTCTTC.

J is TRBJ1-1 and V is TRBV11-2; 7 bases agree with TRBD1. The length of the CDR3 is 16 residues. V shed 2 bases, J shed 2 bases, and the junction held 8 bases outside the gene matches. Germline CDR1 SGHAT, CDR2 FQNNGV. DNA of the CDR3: TGTGCCAGCAGCTTAATTCCGGGACAGCAAAACACTGAAGCTTTCTTT. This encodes CASSLIPGQQNTEAFF.

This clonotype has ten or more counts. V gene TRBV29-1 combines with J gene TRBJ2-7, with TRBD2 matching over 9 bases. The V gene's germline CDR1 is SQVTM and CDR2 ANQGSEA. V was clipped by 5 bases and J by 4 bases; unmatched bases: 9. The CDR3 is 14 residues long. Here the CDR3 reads CSVRPGLARYEQYF. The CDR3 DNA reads TGCAGCGTTCGACCGGGACTAGCACGATACGAGCAGTACTTC.

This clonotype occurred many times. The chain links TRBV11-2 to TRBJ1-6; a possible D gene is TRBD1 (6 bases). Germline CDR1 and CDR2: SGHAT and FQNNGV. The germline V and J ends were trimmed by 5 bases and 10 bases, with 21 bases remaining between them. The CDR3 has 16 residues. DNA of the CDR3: TGTGCCAGCAGCCTACAGACAGGAAATAGCGGGTCACCCCTCCACTTT. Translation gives CASSLQTGNSGSPLHF.

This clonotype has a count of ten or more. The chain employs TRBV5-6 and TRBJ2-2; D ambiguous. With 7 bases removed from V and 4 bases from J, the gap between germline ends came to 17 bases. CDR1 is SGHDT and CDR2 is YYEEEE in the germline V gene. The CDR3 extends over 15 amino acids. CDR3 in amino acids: CASGALHQSTGELFF. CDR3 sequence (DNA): TGTGCCAGCGGCGCGTTGCACCAGAGCACCGGGGAGCTGTTTTTT.

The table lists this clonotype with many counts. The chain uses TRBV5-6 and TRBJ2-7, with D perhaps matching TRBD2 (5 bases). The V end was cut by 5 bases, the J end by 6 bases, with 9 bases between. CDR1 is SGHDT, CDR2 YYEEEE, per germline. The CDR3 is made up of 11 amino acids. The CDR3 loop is CASSLSGEQYF. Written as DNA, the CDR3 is TGTGCCAGCAGTTTAAGCGGCGAGCAGTACTTC.

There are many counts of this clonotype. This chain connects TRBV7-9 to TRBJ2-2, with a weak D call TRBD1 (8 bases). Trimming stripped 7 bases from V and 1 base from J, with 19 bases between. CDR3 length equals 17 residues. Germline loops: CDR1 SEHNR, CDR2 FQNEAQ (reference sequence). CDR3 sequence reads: CASNTGGDRKNTGELFF. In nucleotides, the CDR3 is TGTGCCAGCAATACAGGGGGGGATAGGAAGAACACCGGGGAGCTGTTTTTT.

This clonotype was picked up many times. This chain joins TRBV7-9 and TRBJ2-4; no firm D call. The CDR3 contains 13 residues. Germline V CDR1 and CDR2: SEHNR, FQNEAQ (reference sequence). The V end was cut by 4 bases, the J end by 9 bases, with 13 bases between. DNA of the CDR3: TGTGCCAGCAGCTCTCTTCCTCGTGGCATTCAGTACTTC. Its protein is CASSSLPRGIQYF.

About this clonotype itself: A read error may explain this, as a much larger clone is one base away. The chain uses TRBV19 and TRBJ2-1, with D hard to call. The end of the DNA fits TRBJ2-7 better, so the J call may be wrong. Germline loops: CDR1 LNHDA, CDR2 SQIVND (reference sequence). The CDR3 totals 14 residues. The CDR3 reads CASSISSVYNEQYF. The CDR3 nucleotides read TGTGCCAGTAGTATCTCTAGTGTCTACAATGAGCAGTACTTC.

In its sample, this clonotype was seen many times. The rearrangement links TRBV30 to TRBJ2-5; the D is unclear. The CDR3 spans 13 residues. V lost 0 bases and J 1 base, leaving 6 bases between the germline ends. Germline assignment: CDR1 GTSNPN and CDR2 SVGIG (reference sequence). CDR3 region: CAWSVQPQETQYF. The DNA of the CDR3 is TGTGCCTGGAGTGTTCAGCCCCAAGAGACCCAGTACTTC.

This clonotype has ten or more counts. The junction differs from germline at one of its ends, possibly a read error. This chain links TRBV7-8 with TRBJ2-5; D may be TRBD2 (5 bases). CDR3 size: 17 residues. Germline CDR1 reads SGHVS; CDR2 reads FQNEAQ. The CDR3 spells CASSLAPGGWNQETQYF. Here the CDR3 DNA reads TGTGCCAGCAGCCTAGCCCCAGGAGGCTGGAACCAAGAGACCCAGTACTTC.

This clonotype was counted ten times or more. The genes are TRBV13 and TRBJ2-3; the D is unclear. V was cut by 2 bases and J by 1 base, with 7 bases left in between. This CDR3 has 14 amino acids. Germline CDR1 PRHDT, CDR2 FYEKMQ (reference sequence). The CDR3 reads CASSLSLRTDTQYF. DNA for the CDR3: TGTGCCAGCAGCTTATCTCTGCGCACAGATACGCAGTATTTT.

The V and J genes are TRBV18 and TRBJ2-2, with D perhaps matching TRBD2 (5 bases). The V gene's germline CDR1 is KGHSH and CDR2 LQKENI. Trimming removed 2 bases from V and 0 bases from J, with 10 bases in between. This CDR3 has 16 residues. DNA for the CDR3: TGTGCCAGCTCACCATCCGAGGGAGCGAACACCGGGGAGCTGTTTTTT. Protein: CASSPSEGANTGELFF. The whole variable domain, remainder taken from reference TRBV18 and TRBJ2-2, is NAGVMQNPRHLVRRRGQEARLRCSPMKGHSHVYWYRQLPEEGLKFMVYLQKENIIDESGMPKERFSAEFPKEGPSILRIQQVVRGDSAAYFCASSPSEGANTGELFFGEGSRLTVL.

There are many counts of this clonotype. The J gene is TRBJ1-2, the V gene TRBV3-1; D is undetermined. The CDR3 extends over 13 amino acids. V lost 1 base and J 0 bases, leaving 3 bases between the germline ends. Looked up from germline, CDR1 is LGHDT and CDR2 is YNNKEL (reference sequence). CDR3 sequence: CASSQAPNYGYTF. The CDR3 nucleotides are TGTGCCAGCAGCCAAGCCCCTAACTATGGCTACACCTTC.

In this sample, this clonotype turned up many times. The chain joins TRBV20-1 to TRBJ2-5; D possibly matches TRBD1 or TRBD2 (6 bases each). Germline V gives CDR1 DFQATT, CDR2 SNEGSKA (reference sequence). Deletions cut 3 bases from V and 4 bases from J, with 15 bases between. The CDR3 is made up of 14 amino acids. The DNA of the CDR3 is TGCAGTGCTAGCCCCCCGGGGGCGGGAGAGACCCAGTACTTC. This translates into CSASPPGAGETQYF.

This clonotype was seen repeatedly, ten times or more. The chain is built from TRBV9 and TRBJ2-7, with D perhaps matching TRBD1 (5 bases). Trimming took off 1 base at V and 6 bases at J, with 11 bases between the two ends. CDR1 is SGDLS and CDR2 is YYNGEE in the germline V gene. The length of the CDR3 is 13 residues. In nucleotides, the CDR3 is TGTGCCAGCAGCGTAATGCAGGGAAGCGAGCAGTACTTC. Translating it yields CASSVMQGSEQYF. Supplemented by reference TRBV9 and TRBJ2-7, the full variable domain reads DSGVTQTPKHLITATGQRVTLRCSPRSGDLSVYWYQQSLDQGLQFLIQYYNGEERAKGNILERFSAQQFPDLHSELNLSSLELGDSALYFCASSVMQGSEQYFGPGTRLTVT.

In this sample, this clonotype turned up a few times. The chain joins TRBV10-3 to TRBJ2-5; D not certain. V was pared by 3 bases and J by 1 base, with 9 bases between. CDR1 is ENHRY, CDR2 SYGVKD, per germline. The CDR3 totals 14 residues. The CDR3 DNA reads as TGTGCCATCAGTGACTCACTATCCCAAGAGACCCAGTACTTC. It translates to CAISDSLSQETQYF.

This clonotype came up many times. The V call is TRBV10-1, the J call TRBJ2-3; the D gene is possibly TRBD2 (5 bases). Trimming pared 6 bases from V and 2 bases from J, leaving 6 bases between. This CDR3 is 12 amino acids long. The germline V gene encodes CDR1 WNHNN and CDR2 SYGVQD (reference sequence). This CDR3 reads CASSRDTDTQYF. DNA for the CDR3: TGCGCCAGCAGCCGGGACACAGATACGCAGTATTTT.

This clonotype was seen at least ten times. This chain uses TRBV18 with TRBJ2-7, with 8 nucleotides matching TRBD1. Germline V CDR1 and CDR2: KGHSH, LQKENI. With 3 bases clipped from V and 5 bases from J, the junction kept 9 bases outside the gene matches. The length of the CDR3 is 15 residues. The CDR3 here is CASSPPGGWSHEQYF. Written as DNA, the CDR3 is TGTGCCAGCTCACCGCCAGGGGGCTGGTCCCACGAGCAGTACTTC.

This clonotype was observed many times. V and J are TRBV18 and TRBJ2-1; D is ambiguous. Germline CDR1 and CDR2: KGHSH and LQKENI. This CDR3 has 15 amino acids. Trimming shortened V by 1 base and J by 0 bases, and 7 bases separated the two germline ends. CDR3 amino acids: CASSPLESSYNEQFF. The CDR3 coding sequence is TGTGCCAGCTCACCACTAGAAAGCTCCTACAATGAGCAGTTCTTC.

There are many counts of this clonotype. The CDR3 DNA follows: TGTGCCAGCAGTTTATTGCAGGGCACTCTCCACGAGCAGTACTTC. It yields the protein CASSLLQGTLHEQYF. The J gene is TRBJ2-7, the V gene TRBV27, with D maybe TRBD1 (5 bases). This CDR3 comprises 15 residues. V was trimmed by 1 base and J by 5 bases, leaving 15 bases between them. Germline V gene lookup returns CDR1 MNHEY and CDR2 SMNVEV (reference sequence).